This section outlines one T cell receptor (beta chain) sequence together with its context. This sample is part of a study of shared clonotypes between healthy human individuals. The CDR3 covers 15 residues. With 4 bases clipped from V and 8 bases from J, the junction kept 5 bases outside the gene matches. Germline V gene sequence: CDR1 SNHLY, CDR2 FYNNEI. Data came from immunoSEQ multiplex PCR; TCRdb stores just in-frame clones and leaves some out. The table has some 2,000,000 clones, roughly 94% seen once. The genes are TRBV2 and TRBJ2-1, with 13 positions matching TRBD2. Material for sequencing was naive CD4+ T cells sorted from blood. Noted subset: CD45RA+ positively selected. The TCR was taken from a man younger than 35 in good health. The CDR3 here is CASSVGTSGTDEQFF. In DNA form, the CDR3 reads TGTGCCAGCAGTGTGGGGACTAGCGGGACGGATGAGCAGTTCTTC.